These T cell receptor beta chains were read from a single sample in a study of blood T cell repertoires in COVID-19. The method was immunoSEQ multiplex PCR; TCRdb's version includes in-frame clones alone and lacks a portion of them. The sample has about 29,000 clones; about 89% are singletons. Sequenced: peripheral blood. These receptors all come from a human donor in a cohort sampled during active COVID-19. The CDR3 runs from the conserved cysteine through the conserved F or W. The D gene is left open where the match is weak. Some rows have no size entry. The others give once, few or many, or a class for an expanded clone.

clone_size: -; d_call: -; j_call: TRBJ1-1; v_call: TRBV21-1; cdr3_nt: TGTGCCAGCACCCGAGAAGGAGGACCTGAAGCTTTCTTT; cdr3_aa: CASTREGGPEAFF
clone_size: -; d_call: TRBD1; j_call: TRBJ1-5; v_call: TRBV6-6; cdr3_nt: TGTGCCAGCAGTTACTCCGGACAGGACAATCAGCCCCAGCATTTT; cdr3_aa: CASSYSGQDNQPQHF
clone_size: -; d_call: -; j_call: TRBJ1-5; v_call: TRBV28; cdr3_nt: TGTGCCAGCAGTTTCTCGGTAGGCGGTCAGCCCCAGCATTTT; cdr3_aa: CASSFSVGGQPQHF
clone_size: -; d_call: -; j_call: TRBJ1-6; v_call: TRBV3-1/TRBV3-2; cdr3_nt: TGTGCCAGCAGCCAGGCTAACTGGGGACAAAATAATTCACCCCTCCACTTT; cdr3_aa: CASSQANWGQNNSPLHF
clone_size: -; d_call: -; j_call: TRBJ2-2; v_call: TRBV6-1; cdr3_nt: TGTGCCAGCAGTGAAACAGGTTTAGGGCAGGGTTATCCAAAGTCCACCGGGGAGCTGTTTTTT; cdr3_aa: CASSETGLGQGYPKSTGELFF
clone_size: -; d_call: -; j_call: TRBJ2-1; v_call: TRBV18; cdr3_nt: TGTGCCAGCTCACCACCGTTACAGAACTACAATGAGCAGTTCTTC; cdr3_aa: CASSPPLQNYNEQFF
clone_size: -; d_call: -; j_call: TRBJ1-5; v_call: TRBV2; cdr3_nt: TGTGCCAGCAGCGATGCCAACAGGGTATCGCAGCCCCAGCATTTT; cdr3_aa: CASSDANRVSQPQHF
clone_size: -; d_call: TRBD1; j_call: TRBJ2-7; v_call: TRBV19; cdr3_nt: TGTGCCAGTAGAAAGGGACAGGGGTTCACCTACGAGCAGTACTTC; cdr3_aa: CASRKGQGFTYEQYF
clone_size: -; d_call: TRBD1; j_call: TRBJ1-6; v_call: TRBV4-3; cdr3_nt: TGCGCCAGCAGCCAAGAGATGGACAGGGGGATCTCACCCCTCCACTTT; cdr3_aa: CASSQEMDRGISPLHF
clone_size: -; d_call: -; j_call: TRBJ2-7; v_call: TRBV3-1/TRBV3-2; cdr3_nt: TGTGCCAAAAAGGGGCCGGACTACGAGCAGTACTTC; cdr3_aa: CAKKGPDYEQYF
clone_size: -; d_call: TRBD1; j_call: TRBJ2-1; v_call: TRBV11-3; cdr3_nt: TGTGCCAGCAGCCCAAGACCGGACAGGGGGCATGAGCAGTTCTTC; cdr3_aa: CASSPRPDRGHEQFF
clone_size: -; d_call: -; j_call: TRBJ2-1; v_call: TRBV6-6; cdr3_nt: TGTGCCAGCAGTTACTGGGGACAAGGAGTTGGAAGTGAGCAGTTCTTC; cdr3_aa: CASSYWGQGVGSEQFF
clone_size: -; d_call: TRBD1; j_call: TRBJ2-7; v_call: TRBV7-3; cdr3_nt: TGTGCCAGCAGCCTGTCGGGACAGGGGCTTGGCTACGAGCAGTACTTC; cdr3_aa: CASSLSGQGLGYEQYF
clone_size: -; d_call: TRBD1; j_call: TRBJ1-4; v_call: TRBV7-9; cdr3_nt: TGTGCCAGCAGCGACAACATCCGGGACAGGGCGGAAAAACTGTTTTTT; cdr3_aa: CASSDNIRDRAEKLFF
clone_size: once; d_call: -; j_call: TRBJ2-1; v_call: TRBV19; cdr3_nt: TGTGCCAGTAGTATCGGAGGGCTTCTATACAATGAGCAGTTCTTC; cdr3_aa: CASSIGGLLYNEQFF
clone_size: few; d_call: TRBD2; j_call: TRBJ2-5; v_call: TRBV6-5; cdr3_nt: TGTGCCAGCAGTTTTAGCGGGGGTCCACAAGAGACCCAGTACTTC; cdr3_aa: CASSFSGGPQETQYF
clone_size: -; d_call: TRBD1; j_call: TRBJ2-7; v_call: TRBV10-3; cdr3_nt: TGTGCCATCAGTGCAGGGACAGGGTACTACGAGCAGTACTTC; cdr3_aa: CAISAGTGYYEQYF
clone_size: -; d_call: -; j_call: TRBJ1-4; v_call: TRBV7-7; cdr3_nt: TGTGCTAGCAGATATCTCGGGACACCCTTGGAAAAACTGTTTTTT; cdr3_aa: CASRYLGTPLEKLFF
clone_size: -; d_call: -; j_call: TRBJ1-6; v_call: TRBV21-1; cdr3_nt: TGTGCCAGCCCTCTTGGGACAGGTACGTTTTATAATTCACCCCTCCACTTT; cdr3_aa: CASPLGTGTFYNSPLHF
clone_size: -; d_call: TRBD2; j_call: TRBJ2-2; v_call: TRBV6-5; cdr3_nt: TGTGCCAGCGTACTAGCGGGGACCGGGGAGCTGTTTTTT; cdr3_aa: CASVLAGTGELFF
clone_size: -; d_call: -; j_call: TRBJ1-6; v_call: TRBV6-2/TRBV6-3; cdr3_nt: TGTGCCAGCAGTTATGGAGCGGCCCTCGCTTCACCCCTCCACTTT; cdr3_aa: CASSYGAALASPLHF
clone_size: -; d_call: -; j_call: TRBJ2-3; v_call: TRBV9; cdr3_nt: TGTGCCAGCAGCGTAGCTGCTAGGGGTGGCACAGATACGCAGTATTTT; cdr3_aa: CASSVAARGGTDTQYF
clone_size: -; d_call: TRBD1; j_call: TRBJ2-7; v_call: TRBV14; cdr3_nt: TGTGCCAGCAGCCAATGGGACAGGGGGAACTACGAGCAGTACTTC; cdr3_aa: CASSQWDRGNYEQYF
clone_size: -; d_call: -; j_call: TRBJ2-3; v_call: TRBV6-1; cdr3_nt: TGTGCCAGCAGTGAAGTTCTCAGGGGTCTTCGTGGAGATACGCAGTATTTT; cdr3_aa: CASSEVLRGLRGDTQYF
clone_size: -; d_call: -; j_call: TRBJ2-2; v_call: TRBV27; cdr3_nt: TGTGCCAGCAGTTCAGCGGGGGCAGGGGGGAGCGGGGAGCTGTTTTTT; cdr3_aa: CASSSAGAGGSGELFF
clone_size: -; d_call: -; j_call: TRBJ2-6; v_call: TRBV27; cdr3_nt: TGTGCCAGCAGTCAGGGCCTCTCTGGGGCCAACGTCCTGACTTTC; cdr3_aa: CASSQGLSGANVLTF
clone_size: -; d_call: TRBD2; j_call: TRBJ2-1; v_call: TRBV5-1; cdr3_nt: TGCGCCAGCAGCTCCACAGCTCTGAGCGGGGGGTTCTACAATGAGCAGTTCTTC; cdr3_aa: CASSSTALSGGFYNEQFF
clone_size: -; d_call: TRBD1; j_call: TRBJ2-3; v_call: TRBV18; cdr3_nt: TGTGCCAGCTCATCGGACAGGGGGGGGGATACGCAGTATTTT; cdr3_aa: CASSSDRGGDTQYF
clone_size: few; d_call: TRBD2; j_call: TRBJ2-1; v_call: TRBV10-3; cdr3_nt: TGTGCCATCAGTGGGACTAGCAGGCACAATGAGCAGTTCTTC; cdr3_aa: CAISGTSRHNEQFF
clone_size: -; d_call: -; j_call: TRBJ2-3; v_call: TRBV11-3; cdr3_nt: TGTGCCAGCAGCCCCGGGTCTTCGCGAGATACGCAGTATTTT; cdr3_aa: CASSPGSSRDTQYF
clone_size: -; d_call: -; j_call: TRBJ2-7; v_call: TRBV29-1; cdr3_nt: TGCAGCTTGTTGTATCGGGGCGAGCAGTACTTC; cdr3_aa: CSLLYRGEQYF
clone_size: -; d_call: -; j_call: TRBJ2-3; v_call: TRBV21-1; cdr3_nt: TGTGCCAGCAGCAAAGCCGGGACAGGGGACACAGATACGCAGTATTTT; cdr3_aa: CASSKAGTGDTDTQYF